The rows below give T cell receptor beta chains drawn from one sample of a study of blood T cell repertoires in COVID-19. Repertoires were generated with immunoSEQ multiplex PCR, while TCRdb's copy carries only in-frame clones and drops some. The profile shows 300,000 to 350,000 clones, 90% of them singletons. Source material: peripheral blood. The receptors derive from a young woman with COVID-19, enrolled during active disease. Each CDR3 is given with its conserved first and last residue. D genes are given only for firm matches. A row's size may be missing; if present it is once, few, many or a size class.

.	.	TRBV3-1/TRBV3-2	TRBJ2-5	CASRQRAGHETQYF	TGTGCCAGCAGGCAAAGGGCAGGGCATGAGACCCAGTACTTC
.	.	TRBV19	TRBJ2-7	CASSNRENVIYEQYF	TGTGCCAGTAGCAACAGGGAGAATGTTATCTACGAGCAGTACTTC
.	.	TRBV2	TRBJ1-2	CASRARAGGYTF	TGTGCCAGCAGGGCCAGGGCTGGTGGCTACACCTTC
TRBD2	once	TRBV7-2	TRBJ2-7	CASSLATGEAGVPYEQYF	TGTGCCAGCAGCTTAGCCACGGGAGAAGCGGGAGTCCCCTACGAGCAGTACTTC
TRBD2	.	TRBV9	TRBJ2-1	CASSAPSGSSYNEQFF	TGTGCCAGCAGCGCCCCGAGCGGGAGCTCCTACAATGAGCAGTTCTTC
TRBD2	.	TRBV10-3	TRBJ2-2	CAISEWGGASTGELFF	TGTGCCATCAGTGAGTGGGGGGGTGCGAGCACCGGGGAGCTGTTTTTT
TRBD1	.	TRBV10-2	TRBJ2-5	CASRDREETQYF	TGCGCCAGCAGGGACAGGGAAGAGACCCAGTACTTC
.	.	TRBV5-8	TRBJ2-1	CASSGPLRGDYNEQFF	TGTGCCAGCAGCGGACCCCTACGCGGGGATTACAATGAGCAGTTCTTC
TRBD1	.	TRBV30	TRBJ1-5	CAWNRGRSNQPQHF	TGTGCCTGGAACAGGGGAAGGAGCAATCAGCCCCAGCATTTT
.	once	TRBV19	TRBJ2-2	CASSSLANTGELFF	TGTGCCAGTAGTAGCCTAGCGAACACCGGGGAGCTGTTTTTT
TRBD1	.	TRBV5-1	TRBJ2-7	CASSLGTGSSYEQYF	TGCGCCAGCAGCTTGGGGACAGGAAGCTCCTACGAGCAGTACTTC
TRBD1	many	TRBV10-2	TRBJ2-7	CASSGKRGRAEQYF	TGCGCCAGCAGTGGAAAAAGGGGGCGCGCCGAGCAGTACTTC
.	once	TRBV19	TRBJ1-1	CASSGTANTEAFF	TGTGCCAGTAGTGGTACAGCTAACACTGAAGCTTTCTTT
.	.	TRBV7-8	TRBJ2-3	CASSLSGDTQYF	TGTGCCAGCAGCCTGAGTGGAGATACGCAGTATTTT
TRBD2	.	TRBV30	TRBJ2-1	CAWSKREGLVHNEQFF	TGTGCCTGGAGTAAGCGGGAGGGCCTAGTCCACAATGAGCAGTTCTTC
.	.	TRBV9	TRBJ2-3	CASSGLLTDTQYF	TGTGCCAGCAGCGGGCTTCTCACAGATACGCAGTATTTT
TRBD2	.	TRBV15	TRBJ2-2	CATSRDRLAGNTGELFF	TGTGCCACCAGCAGAGATAGGCTAGCGGGGAACACCGGGGAGCTGTTTTTT
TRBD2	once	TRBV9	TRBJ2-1	CASSSWSGNNNEQFF	TGTGCCAGCAGCTCATGGAGCGGGAATAATAATGAGCAGTTCTTC
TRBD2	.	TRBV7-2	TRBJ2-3	CASSSAGGAIDTQYF	TGTGCCAGCAGCAGTGCGGGGGGAGCGATAGATACGCAGTATTTT
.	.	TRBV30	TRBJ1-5	CAWSRSDNQPQHF	TGTGCCTGGAGTAGGAGTGACAATCAGCCCCAGCATTTT
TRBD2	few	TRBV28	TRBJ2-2	CASSLVAGPAGELFF	TGTGCCAGCAGTTTAGTAGCGGGACCGGCCGGGGAGCTGTTTTTT